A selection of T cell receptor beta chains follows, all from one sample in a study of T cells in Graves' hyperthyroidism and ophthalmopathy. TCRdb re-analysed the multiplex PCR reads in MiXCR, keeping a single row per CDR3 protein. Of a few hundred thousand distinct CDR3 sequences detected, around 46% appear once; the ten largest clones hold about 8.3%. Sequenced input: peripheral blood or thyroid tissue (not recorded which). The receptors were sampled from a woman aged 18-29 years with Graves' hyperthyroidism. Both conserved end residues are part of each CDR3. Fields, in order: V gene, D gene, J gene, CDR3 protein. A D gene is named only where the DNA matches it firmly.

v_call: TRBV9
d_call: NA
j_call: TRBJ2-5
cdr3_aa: CASSAGEQETQYF

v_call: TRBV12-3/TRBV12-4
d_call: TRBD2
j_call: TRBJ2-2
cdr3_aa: CASRGTSGTNTGELFF

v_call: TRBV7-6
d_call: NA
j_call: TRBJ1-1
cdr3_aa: CASSLGQSTTNEAFF

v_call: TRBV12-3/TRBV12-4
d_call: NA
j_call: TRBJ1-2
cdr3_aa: CASSPAGSNGYTF

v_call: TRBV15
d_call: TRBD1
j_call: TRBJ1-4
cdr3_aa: CATSTLTGVEKLFF

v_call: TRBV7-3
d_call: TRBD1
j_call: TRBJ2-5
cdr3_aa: CASSLDRVQTQYF

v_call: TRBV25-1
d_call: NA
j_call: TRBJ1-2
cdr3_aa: CASSEVGARGYTF

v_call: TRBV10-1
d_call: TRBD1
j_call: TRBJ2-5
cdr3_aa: CASSEDRAETQYF

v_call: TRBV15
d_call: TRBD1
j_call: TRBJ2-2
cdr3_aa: CATSRDRGRAGELFF

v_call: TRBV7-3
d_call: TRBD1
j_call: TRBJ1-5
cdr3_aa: CASSLIGGGQPQHF

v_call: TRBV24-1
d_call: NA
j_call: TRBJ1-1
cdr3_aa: CATSDAGIGTEAFF

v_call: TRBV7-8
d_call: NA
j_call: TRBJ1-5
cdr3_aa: CASSLVWGKSNQPQHF

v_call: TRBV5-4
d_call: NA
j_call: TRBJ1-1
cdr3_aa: CASSQEGVWNTEAFF

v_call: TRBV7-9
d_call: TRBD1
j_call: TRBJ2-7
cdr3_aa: CASSLQGASEQYF

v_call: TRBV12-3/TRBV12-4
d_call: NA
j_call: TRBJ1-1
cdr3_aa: CASSLAPMNTEAFF

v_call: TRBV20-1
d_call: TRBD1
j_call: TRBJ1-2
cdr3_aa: CSARGDRSNYGYTF

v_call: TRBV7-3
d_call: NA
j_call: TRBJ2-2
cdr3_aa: CASRSGNTGELFF

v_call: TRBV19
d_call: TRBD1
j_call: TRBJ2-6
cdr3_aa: CASSTGVLTGANVLTF

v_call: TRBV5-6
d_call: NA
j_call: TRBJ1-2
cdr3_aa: CARAAETYGYTF

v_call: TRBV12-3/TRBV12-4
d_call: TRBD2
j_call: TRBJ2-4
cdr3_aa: CASREAGGVGDIQYF

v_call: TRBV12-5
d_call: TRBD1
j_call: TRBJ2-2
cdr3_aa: CASGHRGRTGELFF

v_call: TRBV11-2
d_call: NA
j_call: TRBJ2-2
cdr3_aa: CASIPPGTFTGELFF

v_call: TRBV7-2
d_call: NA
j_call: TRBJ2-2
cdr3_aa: CASSLALRVADTGELFF

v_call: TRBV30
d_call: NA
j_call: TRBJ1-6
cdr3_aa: CAWSGIGYNSPLHF

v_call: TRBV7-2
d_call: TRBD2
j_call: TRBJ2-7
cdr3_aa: CASSQGLATTYEQYF

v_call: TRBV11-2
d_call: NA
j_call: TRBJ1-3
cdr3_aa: CASRQRAGNTIYF

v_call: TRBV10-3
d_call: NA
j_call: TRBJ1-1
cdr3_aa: CAISARGAGTEAFF

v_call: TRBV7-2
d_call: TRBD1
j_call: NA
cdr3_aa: CASSPPGQGKQFF

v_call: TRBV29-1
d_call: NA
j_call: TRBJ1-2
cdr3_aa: CSVVVQEGNTF

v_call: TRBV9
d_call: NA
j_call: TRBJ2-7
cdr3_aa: CASSLQGNEQYF

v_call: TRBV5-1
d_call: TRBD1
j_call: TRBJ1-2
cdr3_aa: CASSFARDSGYTF

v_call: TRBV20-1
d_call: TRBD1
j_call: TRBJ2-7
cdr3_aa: CSASIGGDYEQYF